Listed below are T cell receptor beta chains from one sample, sequenced in a study of T cell repertoires in cytomegalovirus infection. MiXCR, run by TCRdb on the reads, gives a single entry per CDR3 protein. This table has 200,000 to 300,000 distinct CDR3 sequences, approximately 9% appearing once. Sample: PBMCs. The receptors were gathered from a human donor in good health (CMV status not recorded). Some clones in this sample may be carry-over from other donors' samples. Each CDR3 is given with its conserved first and last residue. Fields, in order: D gene, clone size, V gene, J gene, CDR3 DNA, CDR3 protein. D genes are given only for firm matches. Clone size is stated in some rows and not others, as once, few, many or a class when expanded.

d_gene: .
abundance: .
v_gene: TRBV4-3
j_gene: TRBJ2-2
CDR3nt: TGCGCCAGCAGCCGGGACCGATACACCGGGGAGCTGTTTTTT
CDR3aa: CASSRDRYTGELFF

d_gene: TRBD2
abundance: many
v_gene: TRBV19
j_gene: TRBJ2-1
CDR3nt: TGTGCCAGTAGTATGGGACTAGCGCTCCACAATGAGCAGTTCTTC
CDR3aa: CASSMGLALHNEQFF

d_gene: TRBD2
abundance: few
v_gene: TRBV20-1
j_gene: TRBJ2-5
CDR3nt: TGCAGTGCTAGAGGGACTAGCGGGGATCAAGAGACCCAGTACTTC
CDR3aa: CSARGTSGDQETQYF

d_gene: TRBD1
abundance: many
v_gene: TRBV11-1
j_gene: TRBJ1-2
CDR3nt: TGTGCCAGCAGCCAAACCGGGACAGCCCGTCTCACCTTC
CDR3aa: CASSQTGTARLTF

d_gene: TRBD1
abundance: many
v_gene: TRBV19
j_gene: TRBJ2-1
CDR3nt: TGTGCCAGTAGTCCCGGGACAGGGATCTACAATGAGCAGTTCTTC
CDR3aa: CASSPGTGIYNEQFF

d_gene: .
abundance: many
v_gene: TRBV7-9
j_gene: TRBJ1-1
CDR3nt: TGTGCCAGCAGCTTATCGCCGCCGAGGGGCACTGAAGCTTTCTTT
CDR3aa: CASSLSPPRGTEAFF

d_gene: .
abundance: .
v_gene: TRBV20-1
j_gene: TRBJ1-1
CDR3nt: TGCAGTGCTAGAGTCCCGGGCGGGGGTAACACTGAAGCTTTCTTT
CDR3aa: CSARVPGGGNTEAFF

d_gene: .
abundance: many
v_gene: TRBV28
j_gene: TRBJ1-2
CDR3nt: TGTGCCAGCAGTTTATTAGCCCCCGTACAGTGGAGATTAGGCTACACCTTC
CDR3aa: CASSLLAPVQWRLGYTF

d_gene: .
abundance: many
v_gene: TRBV11-3
j_gene: TRBJ1-1
CDR3nt: TGTGCCAGCAGCTCACCGACACGTCTCACTGAAGCTTTCTTT
CDR3aa: CASSSPTRLTEAFF

d_gene: .
abundance: many
v_gene: TRBV7-9
j_gene: TRBJ1-1
CDR3nt: TGTGCCAGCAGCTCAGGCGTCAGAGAAGCTTTCTTT
CDR3aa: CASSSGVREAFF

d_gene: TRBD2
abundance: many
v_gene: TRBV29-1
j_gene: TRBJ2-7
CDR3nt: TGCAGCGTTGAAGCCATAGCGGGAGTAGGAGAGCAGTACTTC
CDR3aa: CSVEAIAGVGEQYF

d_gene: .
abundance: few
v_gene: TRBV5-6
j_gene: TRBJ1-6
CDR3nt: TGTGCCAGCAGCTTGATTAGCGGCAGGGTTGATTCACCCCTCCACTTT
CDR3aa: CASSLISGRVDSPLHF

d_gene: .
abundance: few
v_gene: TRBV20-1
j_gene: TRBJ2-3
CDR3nt: TGCAGTGCTAGTAGCGGTAGCACAGATACGCAGTATTTT
CDR3aa: CSASSGSTDTQYF

d_gene: .
abundance: few
v_gene: TRBV6-8
j_gene: TRBJ2-4
CDR3nt: TGTGCCAGCAGTTACTCGGACTTACCGGGACTTAAGTACTTC
CDR3aa: CASSYSDLPGLKYF

d_gene: TRBD1
abundance: many
v_gene: TRBV7-8
j_gene: TRBJ2-3
CDR3nt: TGTGCCAGCAGCTTAGGGGACAGGGGGCGCGGAGATACGCAGTATTTT
CDR3aa: CASSLGDRGRGDTQYF

d_gene: TRBD2
abundance: many
v_gene: TRBV7-4
j_gene: TRBJ2-7
CDR3nt: TGTGCCAGCAGCTCCAAGACTAGCGGGATATCCTACGAGCAGTACTTC
CDR3aa: CASSSKTSGISYEQYF

d_gene: TRBD1
abundance: .
v_gene: TRBV19
j_gene: TRBJ2-1
CDR3nt: TGTGCCAGTAGCCAAGGGGACAGCGGCTCCTACAATGAGCAGTTCTTC
CDR3aa: CASSQGDSGSYNEQFF